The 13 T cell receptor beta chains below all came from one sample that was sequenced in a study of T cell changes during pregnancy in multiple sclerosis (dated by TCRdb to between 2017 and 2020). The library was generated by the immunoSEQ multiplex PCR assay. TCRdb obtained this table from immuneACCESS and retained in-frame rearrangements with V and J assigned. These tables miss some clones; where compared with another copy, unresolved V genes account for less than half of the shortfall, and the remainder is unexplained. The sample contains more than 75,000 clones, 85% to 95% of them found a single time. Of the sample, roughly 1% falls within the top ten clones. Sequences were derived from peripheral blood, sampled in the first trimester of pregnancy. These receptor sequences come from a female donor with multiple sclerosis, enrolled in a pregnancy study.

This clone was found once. Here the CDR3 reads CASSIGLARNYNEQFF. As DNA, the CDR3 is TGTGCCAGTAGTATAGGACTAGCTAGGAACTACAATGAGCAGTTCTTC. The genes are TRBV19 and TRBJ2-1; 7 bases line up with TRBD2. The CDR3 is made up of 16 amino acids. J was trimmed by 3 bases and V by 1 base; bases with no gene match: 6. CDR1 is LNHDA and CDR2 is SQIVND in the germline V gene (reference sequence).

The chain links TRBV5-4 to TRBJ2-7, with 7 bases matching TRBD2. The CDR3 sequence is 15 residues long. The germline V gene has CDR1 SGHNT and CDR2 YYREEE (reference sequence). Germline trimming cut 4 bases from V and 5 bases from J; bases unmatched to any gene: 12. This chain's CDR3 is CASSLRGAGLHEQYF. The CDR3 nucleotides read TGTGCCAGCAGCCTCCGGGGAGCGGGGCTCCACGAGCAGTACTTC.

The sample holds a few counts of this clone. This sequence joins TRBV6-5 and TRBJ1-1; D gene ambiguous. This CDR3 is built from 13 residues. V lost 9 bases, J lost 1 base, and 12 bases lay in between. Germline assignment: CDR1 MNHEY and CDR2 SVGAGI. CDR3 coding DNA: TGTGCCAGTACCGATTCGGGGAACACTGAAGCTTTCTTT. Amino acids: CASTDSGNTEAFF.

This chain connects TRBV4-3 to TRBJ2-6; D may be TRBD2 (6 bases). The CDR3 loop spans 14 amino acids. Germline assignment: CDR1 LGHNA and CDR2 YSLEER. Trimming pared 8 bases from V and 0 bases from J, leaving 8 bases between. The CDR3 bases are TGCGCCAGCTCCGGGAGCTCTGGGGCCAACGTCCTGACTTTC. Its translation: CASSGSSGANVLTF.

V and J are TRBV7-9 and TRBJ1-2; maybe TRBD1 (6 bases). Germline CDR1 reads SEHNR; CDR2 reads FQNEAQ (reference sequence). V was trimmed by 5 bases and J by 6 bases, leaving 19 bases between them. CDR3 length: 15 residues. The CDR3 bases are TGTGCCAGCAGCCACGAGAGCGGGGGCAGTCATGGCTACACCTTC. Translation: CASSHESGGSHGYTF.

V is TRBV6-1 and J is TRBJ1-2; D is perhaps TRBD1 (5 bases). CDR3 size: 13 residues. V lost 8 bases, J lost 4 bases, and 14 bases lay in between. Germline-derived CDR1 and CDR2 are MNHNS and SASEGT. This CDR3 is CASSRDGFYGYTF. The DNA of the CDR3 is TGTGCCAGCTCGCGGGACGGATTCTATGGCTACACCTTC.

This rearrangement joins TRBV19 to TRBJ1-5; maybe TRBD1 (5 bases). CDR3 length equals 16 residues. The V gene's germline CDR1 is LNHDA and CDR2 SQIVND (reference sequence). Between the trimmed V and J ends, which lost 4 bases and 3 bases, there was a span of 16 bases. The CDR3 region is CASSTSTRGNNQPQHF. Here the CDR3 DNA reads TGTGCCAGTAGTACCTCCACAAGGGGAAACAATCAGCCCCAGCATTTT.

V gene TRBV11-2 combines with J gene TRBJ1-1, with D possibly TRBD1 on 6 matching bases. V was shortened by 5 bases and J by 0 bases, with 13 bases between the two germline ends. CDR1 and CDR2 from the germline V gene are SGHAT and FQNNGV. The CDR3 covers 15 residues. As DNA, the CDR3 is TGTGCCAGCAGCCCGCTACAGGGTTTGAACACTGAAGCTTTCTTT. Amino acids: CASSPLQGLNTEAFF.

The CDR3 nucleotides read TGTGCCATCAGGGACAGCGCAGAAGATACGCAGTATTTT. Amino acids: CAIRDSAEDTQYF. The chain employs TRBV10-3 and TRBJ2-3, with D possibly matching TRBD1 (6 bases). The V gene lost 6 bases and the J gene lost 5 bases, with 12 bases spanning the gap. The CDR3 has 13 residues. Germline loops: CDR1 ENHRY, CDR2 SYGVKD.

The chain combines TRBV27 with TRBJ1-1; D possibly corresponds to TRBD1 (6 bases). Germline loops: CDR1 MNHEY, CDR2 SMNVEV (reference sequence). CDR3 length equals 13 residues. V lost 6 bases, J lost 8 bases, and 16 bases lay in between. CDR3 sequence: CASRIQGTLEAFF. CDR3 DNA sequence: TGTGCCAGCAGAATACAGGGTACCTTGGAAGCTTTCTTT.

The CDR3 region has the DNA TGTGCCAGCATGCGGGGGGGGGCTGAGACCCAGTACTTC. Residues: CASMRGGAETQYF. V is TRBV6-1 and J is TRBJ2-5; TRBD2 agrees at 9 bases. The CDR3 has 13 amino acids. The V gene end was trimmed by 7 bases and the J gene end by 5 bases; junction bases not matched to a gene: 5. The germline V gene encodes CDR1 MNHNS and CDR2 SASEGT.

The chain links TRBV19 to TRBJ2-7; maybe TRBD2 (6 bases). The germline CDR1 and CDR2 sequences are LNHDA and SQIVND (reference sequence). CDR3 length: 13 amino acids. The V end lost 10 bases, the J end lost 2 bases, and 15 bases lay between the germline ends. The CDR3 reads CATGQGGPYEQYF. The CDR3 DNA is TGTGCCACGGGGCAAGGAGGGCCCTACGAGCAGTACTTC.

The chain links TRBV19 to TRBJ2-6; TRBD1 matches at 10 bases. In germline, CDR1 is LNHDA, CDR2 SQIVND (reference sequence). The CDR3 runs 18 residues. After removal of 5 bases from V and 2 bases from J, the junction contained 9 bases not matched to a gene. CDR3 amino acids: CASSFSTGGIAGANVLTF. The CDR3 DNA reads TGTGCCAGTAGTTTTTCGACAGGGGGCATCGCTGGGGCCAACGTCCTGACTTTC.